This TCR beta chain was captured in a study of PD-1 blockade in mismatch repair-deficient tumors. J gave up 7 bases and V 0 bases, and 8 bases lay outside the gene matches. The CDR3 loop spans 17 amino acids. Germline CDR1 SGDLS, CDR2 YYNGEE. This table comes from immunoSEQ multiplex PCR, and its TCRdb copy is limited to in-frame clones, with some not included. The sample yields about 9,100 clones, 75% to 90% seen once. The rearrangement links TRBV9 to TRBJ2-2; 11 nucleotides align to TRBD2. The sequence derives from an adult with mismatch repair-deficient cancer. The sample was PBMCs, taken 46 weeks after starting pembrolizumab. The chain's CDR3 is CASSVEVSGRDVGELFF. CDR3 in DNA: TGTGCCAGCAGCGTAGAGGTTAGCGGGAGGGATGTCGGGGAGCTGTTTTTT.